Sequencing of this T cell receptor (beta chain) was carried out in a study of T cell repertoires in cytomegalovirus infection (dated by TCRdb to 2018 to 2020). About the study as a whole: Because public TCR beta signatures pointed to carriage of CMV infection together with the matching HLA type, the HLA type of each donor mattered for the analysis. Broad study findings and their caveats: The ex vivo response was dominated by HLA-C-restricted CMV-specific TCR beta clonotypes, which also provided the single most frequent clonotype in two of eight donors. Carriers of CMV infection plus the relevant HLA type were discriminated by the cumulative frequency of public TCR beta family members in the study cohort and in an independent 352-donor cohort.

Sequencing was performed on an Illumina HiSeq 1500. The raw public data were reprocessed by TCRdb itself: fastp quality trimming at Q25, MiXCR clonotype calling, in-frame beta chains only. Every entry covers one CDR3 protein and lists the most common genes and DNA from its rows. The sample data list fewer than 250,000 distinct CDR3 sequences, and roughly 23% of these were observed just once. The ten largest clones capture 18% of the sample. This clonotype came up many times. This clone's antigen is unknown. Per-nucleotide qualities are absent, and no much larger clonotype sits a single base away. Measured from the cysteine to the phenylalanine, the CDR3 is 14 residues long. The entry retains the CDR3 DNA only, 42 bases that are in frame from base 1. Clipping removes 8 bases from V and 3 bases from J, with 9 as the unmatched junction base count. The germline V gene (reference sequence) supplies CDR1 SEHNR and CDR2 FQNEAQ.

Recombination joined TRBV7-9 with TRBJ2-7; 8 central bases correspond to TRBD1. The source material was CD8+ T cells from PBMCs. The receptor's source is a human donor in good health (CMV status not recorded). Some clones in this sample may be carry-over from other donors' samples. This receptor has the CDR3 CASVRQGSFYEQYF. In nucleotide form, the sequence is TGTGCCAGCGTTCGACAGGGGTCCTTCTACGAGCAGTACTTC.